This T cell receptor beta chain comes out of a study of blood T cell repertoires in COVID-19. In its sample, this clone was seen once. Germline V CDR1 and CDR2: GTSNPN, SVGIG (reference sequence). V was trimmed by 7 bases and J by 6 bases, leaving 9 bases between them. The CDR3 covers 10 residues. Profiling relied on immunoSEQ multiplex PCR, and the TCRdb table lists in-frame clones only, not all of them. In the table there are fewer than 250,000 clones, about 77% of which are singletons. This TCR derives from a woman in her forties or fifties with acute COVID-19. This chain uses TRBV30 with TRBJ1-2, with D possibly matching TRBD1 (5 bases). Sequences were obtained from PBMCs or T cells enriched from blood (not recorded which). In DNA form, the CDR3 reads TGTGCCTCAACAGGTGATGGCTACACCTTC. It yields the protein CASTGDGYTF. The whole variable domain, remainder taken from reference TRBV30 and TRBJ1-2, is SQTIHQWPATLVQPVGSPLSLECTVEGTSNPNLYWYRQAAGRGLQLLFYSVGIGQISSEVPQNLSASRPQDRQFILSSKKLLLSDSGFYLCASTGDGYTFGSGTRLTVV.